The entry below describes one T cell receptor beta chain. Its antigen is undetermined. Donors were healthy Caucasian individuals from Russia aged roughly 6 to 95. Using a J-beta primer mix together with a sample-barcoded 5' primer, a second PCR was run for roughly 7 to 11 cycles. TCRdb reprocessed the 5' RACE reads via MiXCR and lists one record per CDR3 protein. The sample holds under 1 million distinct CDR3 sequences, under 55% seen once. This record comes from a study of blood T cells in healthy people across ages. General study points: Naive and antigen-experienced cells were not separated, limiting conclusive comparison. A greater number of naive CD4+ cells and higher diversity distinguished long-lived donors from aged donors.

The germline V and J ends were trimmed by 1 base and 12 bases, with 16 bases remaining between them. This CDR3 has 14 amino acids. Germline CDR1 reads SGHRS; CDR2 reads YFSETQ. The receptor was isolated from a man in his 60s in good health. The rearrangement uses TRBV5-1 and TRBJ1-4; D is ambiguous. Sequencing was carried out using blood. The DNA for the CDR3 is TGCGCCAGCAGCTTGACCGGTCAATTCGGGGAACTGTTTTTT. Translating it yields CASSLTGQFGELFF.